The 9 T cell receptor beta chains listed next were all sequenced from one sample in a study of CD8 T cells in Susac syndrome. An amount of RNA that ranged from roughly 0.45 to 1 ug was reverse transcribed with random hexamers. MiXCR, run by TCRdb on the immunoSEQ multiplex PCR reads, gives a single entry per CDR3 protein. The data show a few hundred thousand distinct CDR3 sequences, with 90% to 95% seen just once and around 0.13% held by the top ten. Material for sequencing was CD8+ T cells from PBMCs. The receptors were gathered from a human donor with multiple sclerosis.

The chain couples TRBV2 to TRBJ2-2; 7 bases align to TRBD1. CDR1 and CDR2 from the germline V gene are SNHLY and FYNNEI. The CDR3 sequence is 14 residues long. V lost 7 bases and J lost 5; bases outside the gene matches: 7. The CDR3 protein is CASTTGIGTGELFF. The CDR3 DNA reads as TGTGCCAGCACGACAGGGATCGGTACCGGGGAGCTGTTTTTT.

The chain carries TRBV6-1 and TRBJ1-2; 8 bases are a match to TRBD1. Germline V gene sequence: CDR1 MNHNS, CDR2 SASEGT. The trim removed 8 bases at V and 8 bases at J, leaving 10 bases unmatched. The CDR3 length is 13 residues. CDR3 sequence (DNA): TGTGCCAGCTGCGGGACAGGCTGGTTAGGCTACACCTTC. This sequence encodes CASCGTGWLGYTF.

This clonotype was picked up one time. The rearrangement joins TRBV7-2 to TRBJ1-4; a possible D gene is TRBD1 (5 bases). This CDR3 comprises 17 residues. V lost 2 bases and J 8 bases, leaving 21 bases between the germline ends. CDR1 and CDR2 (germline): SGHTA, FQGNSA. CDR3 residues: CASSLTSPGGPGEKLFF. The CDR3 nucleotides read TGTGCCAGCAGCTTAACCTCTCCGGGGGGACCCGGCGAAAAACTGTTTTTT.

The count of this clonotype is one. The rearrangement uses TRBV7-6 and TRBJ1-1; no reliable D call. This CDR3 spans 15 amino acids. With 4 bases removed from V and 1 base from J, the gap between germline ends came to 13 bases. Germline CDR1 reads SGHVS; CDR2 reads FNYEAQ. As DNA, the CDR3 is TGTGCCAGCAGCTCGAATCTCGGAGGGAACACTGAAGCTTTCTTT. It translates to CASSSNLGGNTEAFF.

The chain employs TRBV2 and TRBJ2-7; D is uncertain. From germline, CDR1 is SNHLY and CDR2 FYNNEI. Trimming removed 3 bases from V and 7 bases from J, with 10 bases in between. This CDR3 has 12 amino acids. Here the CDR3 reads CASSDPGVEQYF. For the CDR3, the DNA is TGTGCCAGCAGTGATCCTGGGGTTGAGCAGTACTTC.

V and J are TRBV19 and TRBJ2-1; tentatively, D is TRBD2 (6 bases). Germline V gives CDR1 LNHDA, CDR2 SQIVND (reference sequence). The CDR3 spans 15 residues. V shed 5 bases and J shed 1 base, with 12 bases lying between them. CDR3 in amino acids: CASSRFGGSYNEQFF. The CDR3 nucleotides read TGTGCCAGTAGTCGTTTCGGAGGGTCCTACAATGAGCAGTTCTTC.

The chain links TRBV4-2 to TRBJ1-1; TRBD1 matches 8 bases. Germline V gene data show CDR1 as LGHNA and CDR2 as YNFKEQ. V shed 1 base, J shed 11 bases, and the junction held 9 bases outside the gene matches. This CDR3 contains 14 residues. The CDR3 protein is CASSQGDRSDVAFF. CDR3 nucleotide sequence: TGTGCCAGCAGCCAAGGGGACAGGTCAGATGTGGCTTTCTTT.

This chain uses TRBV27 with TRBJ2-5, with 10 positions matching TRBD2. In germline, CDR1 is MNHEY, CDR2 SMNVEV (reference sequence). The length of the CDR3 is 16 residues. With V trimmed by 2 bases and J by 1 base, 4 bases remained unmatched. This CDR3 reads CASSLVASGGQETQYF. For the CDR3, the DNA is TGTGCCAGCAGTTTAGTGGCTAGCGGGGGCCAAGAGACCCAGTACTTC.

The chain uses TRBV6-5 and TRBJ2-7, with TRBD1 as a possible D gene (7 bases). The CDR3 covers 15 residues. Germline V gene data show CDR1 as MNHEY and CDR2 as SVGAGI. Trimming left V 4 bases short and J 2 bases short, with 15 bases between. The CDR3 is CASSWGGTATYEQYF. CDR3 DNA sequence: TGTGCCAGCAGTTGGGGCGGGACAGCCACCTACGAGCAGTACTTC.